A single T cell receptor (beta chain) is shown here with its context. Its antigen is not known. The record originates from a study of CD8+CD57+ T cells in acquired aplastic anemia. Study background: Mean yield of DNA from sorted CD4+ and CD8+ cells was 2.5 to 4 ug. Whole-study results and caveats: In common between the patients and the controls were more than 25 CD8+ CDR3 sequences. Between the patient and control groups, CD8+ Simpson's diversity did not differ significantly.

CDR3 and TCR beta VDJ profiling relied on genomic DNA as the template. TCRdb analysed the reads with MiXCR anew, one entry per CDR3 protein. The sample lists roughly 160,000 distinct CDR3 sequences, 55% to 75% occurring once. Germline CDR1 reads SGHDT; CDR2 reads YYEEEE. The V segment lost 2 bases and the J segment 6 bases; nucleotides outside the gene matches: 3. The CDR3 is 13 residues long. This TCR was recovered from a human donor in good health. The sample consisted of sorted CD4+, CD8+, or CD8+CD57+ T cells (not recorded which) from PBMCs. The chain has TRBV5-6 and TRBJ2-7; TRBD1 agrees at 9 bases. Here the CDR3 reads CASSFYRGLEQYF. Written as DNA, the CDR3 is TGTGCCAGCAGCTTCTACAGGGGGCTCGAGCAGTACTTC.